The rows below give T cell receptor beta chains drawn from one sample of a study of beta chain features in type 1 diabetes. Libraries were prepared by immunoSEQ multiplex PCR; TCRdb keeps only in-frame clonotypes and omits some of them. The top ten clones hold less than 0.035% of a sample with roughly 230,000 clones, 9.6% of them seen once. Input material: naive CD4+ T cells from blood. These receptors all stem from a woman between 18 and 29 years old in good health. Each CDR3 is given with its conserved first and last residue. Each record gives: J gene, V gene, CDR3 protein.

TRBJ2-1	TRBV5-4	CASSFRREAEQFF
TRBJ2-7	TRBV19	CASSEPGLGDEQYF
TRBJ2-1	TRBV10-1	CASSESGGQPYNEQFF
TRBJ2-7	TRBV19	CASSSNRGTLSYEQYF
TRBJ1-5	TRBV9	CASSAGHTNQPQHF
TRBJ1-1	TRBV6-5	CASSWGPEAFF
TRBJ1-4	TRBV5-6	CASSLEQGAQGEKLFF
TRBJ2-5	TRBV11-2	CASSLDGGGETQYF
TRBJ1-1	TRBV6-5	CATYKETTEAFF
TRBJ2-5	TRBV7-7	CASSIRLLAGEETQYF
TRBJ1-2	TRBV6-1	CASSERTVVMGYTF
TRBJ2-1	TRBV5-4	CASSLGDRESNEQFF
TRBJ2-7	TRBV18	CASSPPLAGYSYEQYF
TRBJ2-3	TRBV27	CASSSAEAGGTDTQYF
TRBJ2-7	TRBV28	CASSIDRTRSYEQYF
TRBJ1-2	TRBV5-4	CASRPWGDNYGYTF
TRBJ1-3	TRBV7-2	CASSLATGSGNTIYF
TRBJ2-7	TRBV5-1	CASSRLRDRGIGAYEQYF
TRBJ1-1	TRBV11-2	CASRRPGQGAVAEAFF
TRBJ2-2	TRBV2	CASSASNTGELFF
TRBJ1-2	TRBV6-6	CASSSQGAPLF
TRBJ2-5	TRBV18	CASSPGGGETQYF
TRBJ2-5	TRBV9	CASSVAGTVQETQYF
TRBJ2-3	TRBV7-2	CASSSDSSGRTDTQYF
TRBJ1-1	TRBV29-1	CSVARSNTEAFF
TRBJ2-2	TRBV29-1	CSVEVPSGIPGELFF
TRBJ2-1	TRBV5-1	CASSYSGGSSYNEQFF
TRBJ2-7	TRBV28	CASNGGTYEQYF
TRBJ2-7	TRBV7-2	CASSLAAGVIYEQYF
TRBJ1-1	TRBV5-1	CASSRDRVNTEAFF
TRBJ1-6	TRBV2	CASSERRQENSPLHF
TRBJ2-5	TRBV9	CASSVAILAHLETQYF
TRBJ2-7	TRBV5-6	CASSSGSSYEQYF
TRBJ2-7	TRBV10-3	CAIRRNDEQYF
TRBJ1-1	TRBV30	CAWIGRTGKAFF
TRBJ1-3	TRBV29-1	CSVGSRLGNTIYF
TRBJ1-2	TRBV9	CASSGGTGASYGYTF
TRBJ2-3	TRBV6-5	CASSYGTSANTQYF
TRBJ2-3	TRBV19	CASSAGLTDTQYF
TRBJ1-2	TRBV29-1	CSVDIYGYTF
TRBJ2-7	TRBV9	CASSVVGGFTYEQYF
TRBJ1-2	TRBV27	CATVSTAPLLAQGYGYTF
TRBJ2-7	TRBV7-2	CASSLAQGSEQYF
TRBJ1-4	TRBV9	CASSYAGGEKLFF
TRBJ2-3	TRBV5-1	CASSTSGSTDTQYF
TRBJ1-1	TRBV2	CASSKLRVGTEAFF
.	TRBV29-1	CSVGGVSYEQYF
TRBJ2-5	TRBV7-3	CASSIQGETQYF